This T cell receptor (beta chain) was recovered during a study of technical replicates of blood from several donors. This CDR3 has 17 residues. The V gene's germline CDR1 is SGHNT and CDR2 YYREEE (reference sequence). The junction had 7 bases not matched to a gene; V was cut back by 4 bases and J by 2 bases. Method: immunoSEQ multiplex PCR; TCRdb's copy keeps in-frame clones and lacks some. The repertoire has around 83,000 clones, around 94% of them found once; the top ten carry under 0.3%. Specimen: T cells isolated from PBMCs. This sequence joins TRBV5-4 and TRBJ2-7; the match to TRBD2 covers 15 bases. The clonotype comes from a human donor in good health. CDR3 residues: CASSPGLAGGIPYEQYF. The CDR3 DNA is TGTGCCAGCAGCCCAGGACTAGCGGGAGGGATCCCCTACGAGCAGTACTTC.